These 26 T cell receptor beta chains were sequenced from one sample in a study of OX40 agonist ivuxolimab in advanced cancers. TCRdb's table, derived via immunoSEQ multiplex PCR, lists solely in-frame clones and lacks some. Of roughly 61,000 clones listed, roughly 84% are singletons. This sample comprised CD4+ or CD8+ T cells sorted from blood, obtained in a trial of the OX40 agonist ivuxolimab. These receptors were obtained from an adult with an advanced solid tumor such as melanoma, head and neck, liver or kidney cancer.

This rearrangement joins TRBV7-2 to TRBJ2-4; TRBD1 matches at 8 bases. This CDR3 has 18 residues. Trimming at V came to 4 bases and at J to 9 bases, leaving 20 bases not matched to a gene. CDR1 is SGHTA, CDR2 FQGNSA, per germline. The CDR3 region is CASSSIRLDRGQGGIQYF. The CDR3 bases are TGTGCCAGCAGCTCAATTAGATTAGACAGGGGTCAAGGGGGCATTCAGTACTTC.

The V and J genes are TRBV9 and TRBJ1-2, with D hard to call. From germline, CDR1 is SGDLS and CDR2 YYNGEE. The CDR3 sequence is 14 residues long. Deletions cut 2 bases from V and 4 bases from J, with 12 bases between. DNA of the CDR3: TGTGCCAGCAGCGTCGGCGTAGGGCTCTATGGCTACACCTTC. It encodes CASSVGVGLYGYTF.

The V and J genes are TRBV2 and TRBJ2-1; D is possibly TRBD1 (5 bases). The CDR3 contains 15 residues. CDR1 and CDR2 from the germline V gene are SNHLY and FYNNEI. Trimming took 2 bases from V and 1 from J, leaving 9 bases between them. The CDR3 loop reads CASSERGFSYNEQFF. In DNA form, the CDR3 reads TGTGCCAGCAGTGAAAGGGGCTTTTCCTACAATGAGCAGTTCTTC.

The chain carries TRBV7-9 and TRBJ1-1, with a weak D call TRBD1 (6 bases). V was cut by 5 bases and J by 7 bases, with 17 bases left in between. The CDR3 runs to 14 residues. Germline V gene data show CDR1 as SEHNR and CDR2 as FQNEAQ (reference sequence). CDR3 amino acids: CASSPEGRGGEAFF. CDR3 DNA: TGTGCCAGCAGCCCGGAAGGCAGGGGTGGTGAAGCTTTCTTT.

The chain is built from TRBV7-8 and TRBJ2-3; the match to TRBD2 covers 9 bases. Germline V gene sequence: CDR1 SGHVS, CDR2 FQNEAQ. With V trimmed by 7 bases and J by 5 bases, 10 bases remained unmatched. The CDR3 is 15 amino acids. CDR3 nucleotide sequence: TGTGCCAGCACCCCCAGCGGGAGGTCTAGAGATACGCAGTATTTT. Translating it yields CASTPSGRSRDTQYF.

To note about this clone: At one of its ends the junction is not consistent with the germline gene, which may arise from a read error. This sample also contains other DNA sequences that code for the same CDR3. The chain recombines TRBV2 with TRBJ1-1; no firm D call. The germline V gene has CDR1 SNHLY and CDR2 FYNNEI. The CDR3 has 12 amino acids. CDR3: CASSDLNTEAFF. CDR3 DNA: TGTGCCAGCAGTGACCTTAACACTGAAGCCTTCTTT.

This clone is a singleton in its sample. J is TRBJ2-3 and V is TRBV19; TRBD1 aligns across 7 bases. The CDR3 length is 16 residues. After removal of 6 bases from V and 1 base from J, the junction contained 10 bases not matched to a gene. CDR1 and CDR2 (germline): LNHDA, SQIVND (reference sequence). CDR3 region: CASRSSGDSGTDTQYF. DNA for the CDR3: TGTGCCAGTAGAAGTTCCGGGGACAGCGGCACAGATACGCAGTATTTT.

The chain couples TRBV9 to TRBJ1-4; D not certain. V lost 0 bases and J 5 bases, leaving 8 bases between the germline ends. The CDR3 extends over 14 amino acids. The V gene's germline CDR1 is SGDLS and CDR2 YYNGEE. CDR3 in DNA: TGTGCCAGCAGCGTAGGAACAGACAATGAAAAACTGTTTTTT. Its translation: CASSVGTDNEKLFF. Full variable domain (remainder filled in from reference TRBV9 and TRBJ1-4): DSGVTQTPKHLITATGQRVTLRCSPRSGDLSVYWYQQSLDQGLQFLIQYYNGEERAKGNILERFSAQQFPDLHSELNLSSLELGDSALYFCASSVGTDNEKLFFGSGTQLSVL.

CDR3 DNA: TGTGCCAGCAGTGAAGCGATAGGACTTGAGGGCAATCAGCCCCAGCATTTT. This sequence encodes CASSEAIGLEGNQPQHF. The chain links TRBV2 to TRBJ1-5; unclear D gene. Germline values: CDR1 SNHLY, CDR2 FYNNEI. V was pared by 0 bases and J by 2 bases, with 14 bases between. CDR3 size: 17 residues.

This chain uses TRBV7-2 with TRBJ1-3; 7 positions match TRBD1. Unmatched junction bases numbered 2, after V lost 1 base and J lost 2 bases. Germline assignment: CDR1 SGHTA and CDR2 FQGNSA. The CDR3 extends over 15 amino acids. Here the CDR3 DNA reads TGTGCCAGCAGCTTAGGACAGGGAGCTGGAAACACCATATATTTT. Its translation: CASSLGQGAGNTIYF.

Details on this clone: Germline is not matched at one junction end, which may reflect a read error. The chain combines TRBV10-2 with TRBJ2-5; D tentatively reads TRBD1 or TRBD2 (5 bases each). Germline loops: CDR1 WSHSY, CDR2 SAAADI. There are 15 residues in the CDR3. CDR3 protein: CASGESYGAGETQYF. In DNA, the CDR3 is TGCGCCAGCGGTGAGTCATACGGGGCCGGAGAGACCCAGTACTTC.

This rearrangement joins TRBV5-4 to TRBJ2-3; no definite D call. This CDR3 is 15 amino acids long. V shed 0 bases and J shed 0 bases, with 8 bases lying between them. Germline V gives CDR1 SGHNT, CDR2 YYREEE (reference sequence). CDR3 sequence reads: CASSLGPTSTDTQYF. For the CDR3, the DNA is TGTGCCAGCAGCTTGGGACCAACTAGCACAGATACGCAGTATTTT.

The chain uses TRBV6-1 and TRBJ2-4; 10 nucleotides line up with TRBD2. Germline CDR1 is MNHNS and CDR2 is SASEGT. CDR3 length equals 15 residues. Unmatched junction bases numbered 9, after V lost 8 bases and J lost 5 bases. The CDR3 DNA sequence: TGTGCCAGCTCGGGACTAGCGAAAGGGGAAAACATTCAGTACTTC. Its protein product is CASSGLAKGENIQYF.

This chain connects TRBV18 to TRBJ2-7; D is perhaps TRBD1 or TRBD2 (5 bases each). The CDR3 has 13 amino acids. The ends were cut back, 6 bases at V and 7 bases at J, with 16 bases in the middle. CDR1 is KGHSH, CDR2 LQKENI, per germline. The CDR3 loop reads CASSPGATREQYF. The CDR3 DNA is TGTGCCAGCTCCCCCGGGGCTACTAGGGAGCAGTACTTC.

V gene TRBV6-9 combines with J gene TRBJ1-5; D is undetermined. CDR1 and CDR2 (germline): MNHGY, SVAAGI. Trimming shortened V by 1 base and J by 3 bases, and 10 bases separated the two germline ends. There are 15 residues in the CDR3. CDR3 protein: CASSYFGLNNQPQHF. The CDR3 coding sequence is TGTGCCAGCAGTTATTTCGGGCTGAACAATCAGCCCCAGCATTTT.

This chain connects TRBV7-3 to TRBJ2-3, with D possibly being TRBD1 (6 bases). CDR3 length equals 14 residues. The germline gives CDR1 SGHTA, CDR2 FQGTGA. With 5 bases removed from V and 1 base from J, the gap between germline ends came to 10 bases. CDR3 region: CASSRQAGTDTQYF. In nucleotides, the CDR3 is TGTGCCAGCAGCCGACAGGCGGGCACAGATACGCAGTATTTT.

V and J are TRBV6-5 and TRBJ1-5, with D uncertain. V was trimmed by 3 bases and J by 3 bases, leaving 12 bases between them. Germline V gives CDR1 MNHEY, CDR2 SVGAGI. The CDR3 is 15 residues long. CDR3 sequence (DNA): TGTGCCAGCAGTTATTTCGGGCTGAACAATCAGCCCCAGCATTTT. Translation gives CASSYFGLNNQPQHF.

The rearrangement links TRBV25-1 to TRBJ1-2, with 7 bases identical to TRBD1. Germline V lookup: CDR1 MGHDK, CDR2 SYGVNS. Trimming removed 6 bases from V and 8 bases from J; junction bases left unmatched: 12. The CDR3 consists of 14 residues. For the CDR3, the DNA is TGTGCCAGCAGGCCGGCGGGACCACAGGGGGGCTACACCTTC. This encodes CASRPAGPQGGYTF.

The CDR3 loop is CASSEGPRGGNTIYF. The CDR3 region has the DNA TGTGCCAGCAGTGAAGGTCCCAGGGGGGGAAACACCATATATTTT. The chain couples TRBV2 to TRBJ1-3; 7 bases are shared with TRBD1. CDR3 length: 15 amino acids. V trimming: 1 base; J trimming: 4 bases; junction bases outside the gene matches: 4. In germline, CDR1 is SNHLY, CDR2 FYNNEI.

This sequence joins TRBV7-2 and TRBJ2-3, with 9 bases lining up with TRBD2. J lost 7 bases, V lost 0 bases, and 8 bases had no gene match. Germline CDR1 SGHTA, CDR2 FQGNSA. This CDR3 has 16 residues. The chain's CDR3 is CASSLASGSAANTQYF. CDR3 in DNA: TGTGCCAGCAGCTTAGCTAGCGGGAGTGCGGCAAATACGCAGTATTTT.

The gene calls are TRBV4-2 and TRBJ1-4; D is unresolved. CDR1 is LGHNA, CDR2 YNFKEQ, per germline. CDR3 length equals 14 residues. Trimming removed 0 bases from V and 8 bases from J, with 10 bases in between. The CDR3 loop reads CASSQEAVVEKLFF. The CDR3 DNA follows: TGTGCCAGCAGCCAAGAGGCCGTCGTGGAAAAACTGTTTTTT.

CDR3 DNA sequence: TGTGCCAGCAGCCAGGGACGAGGGGGACGGGATGAGCAGTTCTTC. Its translation: CASSQGRGGRDEQFF. This chain uses TRBV7-3 with TRBJ2-1; D is possibly TRBD1 (6 bases). This CDR3 comprises 15 residues. V was pared by 5 bases and J by 8 bases, with 19 bases between. Per germline, CDR1 SGHTA and CDR2 FQGTGA.

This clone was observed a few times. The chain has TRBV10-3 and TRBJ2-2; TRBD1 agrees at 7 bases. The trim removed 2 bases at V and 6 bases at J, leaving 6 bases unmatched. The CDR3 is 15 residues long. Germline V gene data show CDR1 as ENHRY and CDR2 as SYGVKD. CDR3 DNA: TGTGCCATCAGTGAGCCGAAGGGGGCCGCCGGGGAGCTGTTTTTT. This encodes CAISEPKGAAGELFF.

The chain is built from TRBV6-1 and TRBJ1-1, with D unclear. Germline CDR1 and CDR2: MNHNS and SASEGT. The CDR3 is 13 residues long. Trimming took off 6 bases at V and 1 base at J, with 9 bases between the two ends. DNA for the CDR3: TGTGCCAGCAGGCAGGACGGGAACACTGAAGCTTTCTTT. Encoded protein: CASRQDGNTEAFF.

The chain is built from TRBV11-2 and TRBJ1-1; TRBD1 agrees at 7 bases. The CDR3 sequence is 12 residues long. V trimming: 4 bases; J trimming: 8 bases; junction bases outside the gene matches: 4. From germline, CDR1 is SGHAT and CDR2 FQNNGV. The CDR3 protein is CASSSPRGEAFF. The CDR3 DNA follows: TGTGCCAGCAGCTCCCCCAGGGGGGAAGCTTTCTTT.

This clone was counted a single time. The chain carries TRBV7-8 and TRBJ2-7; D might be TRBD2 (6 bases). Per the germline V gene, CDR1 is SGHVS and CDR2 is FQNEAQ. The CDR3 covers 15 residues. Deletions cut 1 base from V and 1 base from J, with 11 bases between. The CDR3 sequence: CASSLVTSRSYEQYF. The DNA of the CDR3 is TGTGCCAGCAGCTTAGTTACTAGCCGATCCTACGAGCAGTACTTC.